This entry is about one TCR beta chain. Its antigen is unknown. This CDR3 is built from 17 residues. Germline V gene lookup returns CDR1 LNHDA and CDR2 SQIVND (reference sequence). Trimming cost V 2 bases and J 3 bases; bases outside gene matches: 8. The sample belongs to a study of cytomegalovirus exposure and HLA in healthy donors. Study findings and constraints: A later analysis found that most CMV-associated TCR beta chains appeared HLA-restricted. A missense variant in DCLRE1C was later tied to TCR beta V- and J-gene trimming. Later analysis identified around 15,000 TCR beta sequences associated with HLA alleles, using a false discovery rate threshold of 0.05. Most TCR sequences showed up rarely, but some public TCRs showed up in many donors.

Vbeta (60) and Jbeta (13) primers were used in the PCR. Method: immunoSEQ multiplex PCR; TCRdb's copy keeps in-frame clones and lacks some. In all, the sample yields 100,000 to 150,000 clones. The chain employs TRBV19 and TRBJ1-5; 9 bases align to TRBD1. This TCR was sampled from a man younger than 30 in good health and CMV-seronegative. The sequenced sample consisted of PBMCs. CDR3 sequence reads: CASSINRGQGINQPQHF. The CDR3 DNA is TGTGCCAGTAGTATAAATCGGGGACAGGGAATCAATCAGCCCCAGCATTTT.